This T cell receptor (beta chain) was identified during a study of blood T cell repertoires in COVID-19. The assay was immunoSEQ multiplex PCR, and TCRdb's table has in-frame clones only and misses some. The sample lists 250,000 to 300,000 clones; 65% to 90% were seen once. Germline V gene lookup returns CDR1 SGHRS and CDR2 YFSETQ. The V gene end was trimmed by 4 bases and the J gene end by 2 bases; junction bases not matched to a gene: 13. The CDR3 consists of 17 residues. Sequencing was performed on peripheral blood. This chain links TRBV5-1 with TRBJ2-3, with TRBD1 matching over 7 bases. The sequence derives from a man aged 50 or older with active or convalescent COVID-19. In nucleotides, the CDR3 is TGCGCCAGCAGCCCGGCCGTGAGGACAGGAACCACAGATACGCAGTATTTT. This translates into CASSPAVRTGTTDTQYF.